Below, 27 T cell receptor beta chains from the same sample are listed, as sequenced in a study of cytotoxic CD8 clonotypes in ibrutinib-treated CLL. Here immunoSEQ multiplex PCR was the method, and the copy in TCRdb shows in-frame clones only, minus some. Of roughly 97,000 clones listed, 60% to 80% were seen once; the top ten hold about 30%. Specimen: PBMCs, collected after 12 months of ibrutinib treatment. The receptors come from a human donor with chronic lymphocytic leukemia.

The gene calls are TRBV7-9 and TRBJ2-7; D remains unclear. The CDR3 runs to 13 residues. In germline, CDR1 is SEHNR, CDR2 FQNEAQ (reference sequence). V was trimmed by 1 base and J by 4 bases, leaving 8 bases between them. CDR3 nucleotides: TGTGCCAGCAGCTTAGGGCAAGTATACGAGCAGTACTTC. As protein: CASSLGQVYEQYF.

CDR3 nucleotide sequence: TGTGCCACCCGGGGGTCAGGCTCCTACAATGAGCAGTTCTTC. It codes for CATRGSGSYNEQFF. V is TRBV6-5 and J is TRBJ2-1, with D possibly matching TRBD2 (6 bases). The CDR3 extends over 14 amino acids. Between the trimmed V and J ends, which lost 10 bases and 0 bases, there was a span of 13 bases. Per the germline V gene, CDR1 is MNHEY and CDR2 is SVGAGI.

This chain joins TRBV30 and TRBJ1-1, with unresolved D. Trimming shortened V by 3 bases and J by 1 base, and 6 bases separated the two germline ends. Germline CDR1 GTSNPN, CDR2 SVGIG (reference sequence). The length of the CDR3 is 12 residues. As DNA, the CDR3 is TGTGCCTGGAGCACACCGAACACTGAAGCTTTCTTT. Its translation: CAWSTPNTEAFF.

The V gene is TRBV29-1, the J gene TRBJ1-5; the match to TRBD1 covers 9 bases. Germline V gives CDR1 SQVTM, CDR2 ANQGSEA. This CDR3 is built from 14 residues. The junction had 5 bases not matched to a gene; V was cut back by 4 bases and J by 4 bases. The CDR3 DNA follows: TGCAGCGTTGGATTAGGGACAGGGAATCAGCCCCAGCATTTT. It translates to CSVGLGTGNQPQHF.

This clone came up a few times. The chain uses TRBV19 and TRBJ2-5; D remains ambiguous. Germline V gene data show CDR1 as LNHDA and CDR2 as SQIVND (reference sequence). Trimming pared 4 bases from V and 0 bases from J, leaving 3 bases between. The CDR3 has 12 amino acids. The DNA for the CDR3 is TGTGCCAGTAGTAGGTACCAAGAGACCCAGTACTTC. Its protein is CASSRYQETQYF.

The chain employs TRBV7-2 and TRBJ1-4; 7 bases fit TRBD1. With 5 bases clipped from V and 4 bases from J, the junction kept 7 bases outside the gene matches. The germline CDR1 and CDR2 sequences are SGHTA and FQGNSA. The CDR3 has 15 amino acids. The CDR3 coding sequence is TGTGCCAGCAGCCAGGGACAGACTCTTAATGAAAAACTGTTTTTT. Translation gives CASSQGQTLNEKLFF.

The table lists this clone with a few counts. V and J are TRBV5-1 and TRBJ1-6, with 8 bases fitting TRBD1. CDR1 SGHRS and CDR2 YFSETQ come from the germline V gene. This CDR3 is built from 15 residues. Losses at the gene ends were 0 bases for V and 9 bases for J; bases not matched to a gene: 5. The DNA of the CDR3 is TGCGCCAGCAGCTTGGCCGAAACAGGGGGTTCACCCCTCCACTTT. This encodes CASSLAETGGSPLHF.

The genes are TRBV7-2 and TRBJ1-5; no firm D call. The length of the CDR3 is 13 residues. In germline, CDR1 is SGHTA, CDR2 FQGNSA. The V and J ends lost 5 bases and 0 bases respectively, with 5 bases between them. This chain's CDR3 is CASSVDSNQPQHF. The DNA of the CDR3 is TGTGCCAGCAGCGTGGATAGCAATCAGCCCCAGCATTTT.

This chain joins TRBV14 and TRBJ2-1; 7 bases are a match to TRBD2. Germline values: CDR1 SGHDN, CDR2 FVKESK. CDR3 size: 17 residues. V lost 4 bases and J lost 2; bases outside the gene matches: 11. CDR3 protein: CASSPPGGADAYNEQFF. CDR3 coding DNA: TGTGCCAGCAGCCCCCCGGGAGGAGCTGACGCCTACAATGAGCAGTTCTTC.

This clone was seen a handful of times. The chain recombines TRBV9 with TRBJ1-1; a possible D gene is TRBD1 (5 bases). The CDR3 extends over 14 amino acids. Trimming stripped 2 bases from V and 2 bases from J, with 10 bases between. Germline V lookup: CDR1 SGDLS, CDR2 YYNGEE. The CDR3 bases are TGTGCCAGCAGCGTGGGACCGAGAAACACTGAAGCTTTCTTT. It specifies CASSVGPRNTEAFF.

Written as DNA, the CDR3 is TGTGCCAGCACCACGGGGAAGAGGGCTTTCTTT. Translated: CASTTGKRAFF. The rearrangement joins TRBV5-8 to TRBJ1-1; D is unresolved. The CDR3 consists of 11 residues. Trimming shortened V by 6 bases and J by 11 bases, and 14 bases separated the two germline ends. The germline CDR1 and CDR2 sequences are SGHTS and YDEGEE.

The CDR3 is CSVRTGAFSNTEAFF. Here the CDR3 DNA reads TGCAGCGTTCGGACAGGCGCCTTTTCGAACACTGAAGCTTTCTTT. V usage is TRBV29-1 and J usage is TRBJ1-1; 7 nucleotides line up with TRBD1. V dropped 5 bases and J dropped 1; count of bases not matched to a gene: 10. Germline lookup yields CDR1 SQVTM and CDR2 ANQGSEA. The CDR3 consists of 15 residues.

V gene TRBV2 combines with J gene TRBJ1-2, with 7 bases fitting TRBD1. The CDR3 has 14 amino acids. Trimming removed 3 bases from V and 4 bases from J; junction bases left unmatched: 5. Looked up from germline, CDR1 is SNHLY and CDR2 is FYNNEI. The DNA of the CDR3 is TGTGCCAGCAGTGAGGTCCAGGGGGTCTATGGCTACACCTTC. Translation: CASSEVQGVYGYTF.

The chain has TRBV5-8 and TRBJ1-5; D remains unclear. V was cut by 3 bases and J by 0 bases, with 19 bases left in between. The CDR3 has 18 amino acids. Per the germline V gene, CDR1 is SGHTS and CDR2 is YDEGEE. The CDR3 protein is CASSSHMTEIYSNQPQHF. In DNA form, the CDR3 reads TGTGCCAGCAGCTCACATATGACCGAAATCTATAGCAATCAGCCCCAGCATTTT.

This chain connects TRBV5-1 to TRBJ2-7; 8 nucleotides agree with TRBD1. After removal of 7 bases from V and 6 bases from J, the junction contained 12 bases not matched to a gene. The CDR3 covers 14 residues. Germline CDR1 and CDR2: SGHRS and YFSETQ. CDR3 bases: TGCGCCAGCGAGCTTTCTGCAGGGGGCGGCGAGCAGTACTTC. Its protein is CASELSAGGGEQYF.

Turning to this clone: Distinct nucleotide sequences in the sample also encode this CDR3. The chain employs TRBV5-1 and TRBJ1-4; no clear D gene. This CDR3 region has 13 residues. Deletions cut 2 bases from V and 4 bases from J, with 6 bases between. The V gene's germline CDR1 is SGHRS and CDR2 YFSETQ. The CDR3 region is CASSFGGNEKLFF. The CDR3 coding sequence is TGCGCCAGCAGCTTTGGTGGTAATGAAAAACTGTTTTTT.

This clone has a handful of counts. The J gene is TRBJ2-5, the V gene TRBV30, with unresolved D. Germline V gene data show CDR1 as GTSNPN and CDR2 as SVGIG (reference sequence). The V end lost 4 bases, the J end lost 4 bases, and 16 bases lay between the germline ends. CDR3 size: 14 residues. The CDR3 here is CAWTRRRSGETQYF. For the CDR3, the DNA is TGTGCCTGGACCCGACGGCGGTCGGGAGAGACCCAGTACTTC. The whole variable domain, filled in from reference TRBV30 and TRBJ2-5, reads SQTIHQWPATLVQPVGSPLSLECTVEGTSNPNLYWYRQAAGRGLQLLFYSVGIGQISSEVPQNLSASRPQDRQFILSSKKLLLSDSGFYLCAWTRRRSGETQYFGPGTRLLVL.

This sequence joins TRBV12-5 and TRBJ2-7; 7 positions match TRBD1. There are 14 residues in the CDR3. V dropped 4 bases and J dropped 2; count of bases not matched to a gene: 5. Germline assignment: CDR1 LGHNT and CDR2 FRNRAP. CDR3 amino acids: CASGSGQTPYEQYF. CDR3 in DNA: TGTGCTAGTGGTTCGGGACAGACCCCCTACGAGCAGTACTTC.

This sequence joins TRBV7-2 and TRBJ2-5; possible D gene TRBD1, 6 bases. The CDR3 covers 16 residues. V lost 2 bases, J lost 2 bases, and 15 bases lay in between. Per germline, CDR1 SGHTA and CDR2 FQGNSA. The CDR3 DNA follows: TGTGCCAGCAGCTTACTCCGGACAGTCCGACAAGAGACCCAGTACTTC. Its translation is CASSLLRTVRQETQYF.

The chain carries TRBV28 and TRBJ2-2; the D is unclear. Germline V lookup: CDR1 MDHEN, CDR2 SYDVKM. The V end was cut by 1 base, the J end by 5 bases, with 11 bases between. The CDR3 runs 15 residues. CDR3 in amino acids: CASSLFGLRTGELFF. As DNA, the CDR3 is TGTGCCAGCAGTTTATTTGGGTTGAGGACCGGGGAGCTGTTTTTT.

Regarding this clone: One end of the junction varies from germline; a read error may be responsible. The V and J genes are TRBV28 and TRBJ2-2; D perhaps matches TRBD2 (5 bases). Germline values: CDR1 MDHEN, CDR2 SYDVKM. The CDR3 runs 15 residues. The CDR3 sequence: CAIEGPKTKTGELFF. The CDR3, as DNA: TGTGCCATCGAGGGTCCGAAGACGAAGACCGGGGAGCTGTTTTTT.

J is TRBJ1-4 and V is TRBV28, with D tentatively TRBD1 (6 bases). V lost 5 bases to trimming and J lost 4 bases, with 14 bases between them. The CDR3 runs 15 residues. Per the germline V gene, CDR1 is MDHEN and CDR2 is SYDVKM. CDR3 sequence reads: CASSTTGWGNEKLFF. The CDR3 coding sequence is TGTGCCAGCAGTACCACAGGGTGGGGTAATGAAAAACTGTTTTTT.

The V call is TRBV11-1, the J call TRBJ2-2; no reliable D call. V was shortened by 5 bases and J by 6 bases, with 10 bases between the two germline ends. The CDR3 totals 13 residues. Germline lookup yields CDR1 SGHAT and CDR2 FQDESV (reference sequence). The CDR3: CASSPSVSGELFF. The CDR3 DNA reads TGTGCCAGCAGCCCTTCGGTTTCCGGGGAGCTGTTTTTT.

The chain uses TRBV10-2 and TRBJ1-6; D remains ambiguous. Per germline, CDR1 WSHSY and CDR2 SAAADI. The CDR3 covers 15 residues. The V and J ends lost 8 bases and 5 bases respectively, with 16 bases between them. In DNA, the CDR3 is TGCGCCAGCCAAGCCGGACTTCTGGATAATTCACCCCTCCACTTT. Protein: CASQAGLLDNSPLHF.

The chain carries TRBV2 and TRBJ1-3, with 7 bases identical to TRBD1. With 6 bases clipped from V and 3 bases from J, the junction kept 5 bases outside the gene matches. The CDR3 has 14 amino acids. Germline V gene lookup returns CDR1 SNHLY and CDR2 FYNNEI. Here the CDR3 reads CASRETGNGNTIYF. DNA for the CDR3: TGTGCCAGCAGGGAGACAGGGAATGGAAACACCATATATTTT.

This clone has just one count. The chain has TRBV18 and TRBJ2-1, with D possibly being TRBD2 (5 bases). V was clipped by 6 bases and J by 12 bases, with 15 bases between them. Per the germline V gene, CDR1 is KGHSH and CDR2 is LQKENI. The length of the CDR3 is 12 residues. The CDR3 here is CASSPQVEGQFF. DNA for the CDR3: TGTGCCAGCTCCCCGCAAGTAGAGGGGCAGTTCTTC. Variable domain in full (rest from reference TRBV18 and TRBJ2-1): NAGVMQNPRHLVRRRGQEARLRCSPMKGHSHVYWYRQLPEEGLKFMVYLQKENIIDESGMPKERFSAEFPKEGPSILRIQQVVRGDSAAYFCASSPQVEGQFFGPGTRLTVL.

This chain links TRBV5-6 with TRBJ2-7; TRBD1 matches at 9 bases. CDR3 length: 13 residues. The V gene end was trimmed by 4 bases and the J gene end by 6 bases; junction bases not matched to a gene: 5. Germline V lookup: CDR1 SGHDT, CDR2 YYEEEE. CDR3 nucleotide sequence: TGTGCCAGCAGCGGGAGACAGGGGGGCGAGCAGTACTTC. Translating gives CASSGRQGGEQYF.